This TCR beta chain was sequenced during a study of blood T cells in healthy people across ages. Study-wide context: When template switching was applied, about one barcoded beta molecule was captured per two T cells.

Germline CDR1 and CDR2: SGHRS and YFSETQ. CDR3 length: 10 amino acids. Using a J-beta primer mix together with a sample-barcoded 5' primer, a second PCR was run for roughly 6 to 12 cycles. One entry per CDR3 protein, called by TCRdb with MiXCR from the 5' RACE reads. The sample lists around 1,000,000 distinct CDR3 sequences, roughly 24% seen once, with 0.65% to 0.95% in the top ten. These same records also appear under a second study, on T cells of mothers and their children.

This chain connects TRBV5-1 to TRBJ2-1; D is unresolved. The J call may be faulty, since TRBJ2-7 better matches the DNA end. Input material: blood. The sequence was obtained from a girl aged 2-9 years in good health. CDR3 bases: TGCGCCAGCACCGAGTTGGGGCAGTACTTC. Protein sequence: CASTELGQYF.